This T cell receptor (beta chain) was recovered during a study of blood T cell repertoires in COVID-19. Background on the study: Material from acute and convalescent COVID-19 was sourced from the United States, Italy and Spain. T cells, B-cell-depleted T cells, or PBMCs supplied cDNA or gDNA.

This clone was seen only once. Methods used by the authors: Cell counts per sample came from amplifying reference gene primers. Method: immunoSEQ multiplex PCR; TCRdb's copy keeps in-frame clones and lacks some. Clone size and V and J calls were adopted from that table, with D and trimming inferred from the DNA. The sample shows under 250,000 clones, around 83% of them seen only once. The germline V gene encodes CDR1 SGDLS and CDR2 YYNGEE. The length of the CDR3 is 16 residues. The V end lost 0 bases, the J end lost 2 bases, and 13 bases lay between the germline ends. The J gene is TRBJ2-3, the V gene TRBV9; TRBD2 might be the D (6 bases). The specimen was peripheral blood. The origin of this receptor is a man younger than 45 who had recovered from COVID-19. The CDR3 region is CASSVGAGPNTDTQYF. The CDR3 DNA is TGTGCCAGCAGCGTAGGGGCGGGGCCTAACACAGATACGCAGTATTTT.